This T cell receptor (beta chain) was recorded in a study of blood T cells in healthy people across ages. It was with a sample-barcoded 5' primer and a J-beta primer mix that a second PCR of roughly 7 to 11 cycles was run. TCRdb processed the 5' RACE reads anew with MiXCR; each CDR3 protein has one entry. The data hold approximately 960,000 distinct CDR3 sequences, with about 27% observed a single time. These data also featured in a second study, about T cells of mothers and their children.

The TCR originated in a woman aged 40 to 55 in good health. Sequenced material: blood.

The DNA for the CDR3 is TGTGCCAGCAGCTTTGACCCGTCGGTTGGTGTGGGGAGGGATGTATGGGGGAATCAGCCCCAGCATTTT. It translates to CASSFDPSVGVGRDVWGNQPQHF. V gene TRBV5-4 combines with J gene TRBJ1-5; tentatively, D is TRBD1 (5 bases). Germline-derived CDR1 and CDR2 are SGHNT and YYREEE (reference sequence). Trimming took 2 bases from V and 4 from J, leaving 37 bases between them. This CDR3 is built from 23 residues.